A selection of T cell receptor beta chains follows, all from one sample in a study of cytomegalovirus exposure and HLA in healthy donors. Measured with immunoSEQ multiplex PCR; TCRdb has only the in-frame clones, and not every one. The sample lists roughly 150,000 clones, around 73% occurring once. The sample was PBMCs. These receptors were taken from a male donor in good health and CMV-seronegative. CDR3s include the opening cysteine and the closing phenylalanine or tryptophan. The D gene is left open where the match is weak. Some rows mark clone size as missing; the rest say once, few, many or name a class of expanded clone.

j_gene,d_gene,abundance,v_gene,CDR3aa,CDR3nt
TRBJ1-3,-,-,TRBV4-2,CASSRDKQVAGNTIYF,TGTGCCAGCAGCCGAGATAAACAGGTGGCTGGAAACACCATATATTTT
TRBJ1-4,-,-,TRBV5-1,CASSATGLSNEKLFF,TGCGCCAGCAGCGCGACAGGTCTATCTAATGAAAAACTGTTTTTT
TRBJ2-6,TRBD1,-,TRBV2,CASSTLTGGASGANVLTF,TGTGCCAGCAGCACTTTGACAGGGGGAGCCTCTGGGGCCAACGTCCTGACTTTC
TRBJ2-5,TRBD1,-,TRBV28,CASSGGDRGKETQYF,TGTGCCAGCAGTGGTGGGGACAGGGGCAAAGAGACCCAGTACTTC
TRBJ2-5,-,-,TRBV7-6,CASSLQTSTGETQYF,TGTGCCAGCAGCTTACAGACTTCCACAGGGGAGACCCAGTACTTC
TRBJ2-7,TRBD2,-,TRBV28,CASTQGGTSGRGGEQYF,TGTGCCAGCACCCAGGGAGGGACTAGCGGGAGAGGAGGCGAGCAGTACTTC
TRBJ1-1,-,few,TRBV11-2,CASSLGGTTEAFF,TGTGCCAGCAGCTTAGGGGGCACAACTGAAGCTTTCTTT
TRBJ1-4,-,-,TRBV5-1,CASSLAGTTNEKLFF,TGCGCCAGCAGCTTGGCCGGGACAACTAATGAAAAACTGTTTTTT
TRBJ2-1,TRBD2,-,TRBV7-9,CASSPPAGKYNEQFF,TGTGCCAGCAGCCCCCCAGCGGGGAAGTACAATGAGCAGTTCTTC
TRBJ2-1,TRBD2,-,TRBV4-1,CASSGGGYNEQFF,TGCGCCAGCAGCGGGGGGGGCTACAATGAGCAGTTCTTC
TRBJ2-5,TRBD2,-,TRBV6-5,CASSYSGLGETQYF,TGTGCCAGCAGTTACTCCGGACTAGGAGAGACCCAGTACTTC
TRBJ2-1,TRBD2,-,TRBV6-4,CASSQLAGGLNEQFF,TGTGCCAGCAGCCAACTAGCGGGAGGGCTCAATGAGCAGTTCTTC
TRBJ2-3,TRBD2,few,TRBV4-1,CASRQGLAGRSTDTQYF,TGCGCCAGCAGACAGGGGCTAGCGGGAAGGAGCACAGATACGCAGTATTTT
TRBJ1-5,TRBD1,few,TRBV7-8,CASSQQGFVGQPQHF,TGTGCCAGCAGCCAACAGGGGTTCGTTGGTCAGCCCCAGCATTTT
TRBJ2-1,TRBD2,medium-sized,TRBV2,CASSYGTSNEQFF,TGTGCCAGCAGCTATGGGACTAGCAATGAGCAGTTCTTC
TRBJ2-7,TRBD1,once,TRBV5-1,CASSSGQGIHEQYF,TGCGCCAGCAGCTCTGGACAGGGCATCCACGAGCAGTACTTC
TRBJ2-5,TRBD2,few,TRBV9,CASSVELAAAQETQYF,TGTGCCAGCAGCGTAGAACTAGCGGCTGCTCAAGAGACCCAGTACTTC
TRBJ2-7,-,-,TRBV2,CASSYSRDFTEQYF,TGTGCCAGCAGTTACTCCCGGGACTTTACCGAGCAGTACTTC
TRBJ2-4,TRBD2,-,TRBV7-2,CASGVAGGGNIQYF,TGTGCCAGCGGCGTAGCGGGAGGGGGAAACATTCAGTACTTC
TRBJ2-7,-,-,TRBV15,CATSRGTGSSYEQYF,TGTGCCACCAGCAGAGGTACGGGGAGCTCCTACGAGCAGTACTTC
TRBJ1-2,-,-,TRBV4-3,CASSPTGLSYGYTF,TGCGCCAGCAGCCCGACAGGACTCTCCTATGGCTACACCTTC
TRBJ1-2,-,-,TRBV7-9,CASSSQGFDGYTF,TGTGCCAGCAGTTCACAGGGCTTTGATGGCTACACCTTC
TRBJ2-7,TRBD2,-,TRBV5-1,CAGSRAGTSGGYEQYF,TGCGCCGGCAGCCGCGCTGGGACTAGCGGGGGTTACGAGCAGTACTTC
TRBJ1-6,-,-,TRBV28,CASSAPGSYNSPLHF,TGTGCCAGCAGTGCCCCCGGCTCCTATAATTCACCCCTCCACTTT
TRBJ1-1,-,-,TRBV9,CASSASGGSGTEAFF,TGTGCCAGCAGCGCTAGCGGGGGTTCGGGCACTGAAGCTTTCTTT
TRBJ2-5,TRBD1,once,TRBV19,CASRGQGRGGETQYF,TGTGCCAGTAGGGGACAGGGACGAGGCGGAGAGACCCAGTACTTC
TRBJ1-2,TRBD1,-,TRBV9,CASSGGRQGATGHGYTF,TGTGCCAGCAGCGGTGGAAGGCAGGGGGCAACCGGGCATGGCTACACCTTC
TRBJ1-1,TRBD1,once,TRBV5-4,CASSPRQGFMNTEAFF,TGTGCCAGCAGCCCTCGACAGGGTTTCATGAACACTGAAGCTTTCTTT